Below, 9 T cell receptor beta chains from the same sample are listed, as sequenced in a study of blood T cells in healthy people across ages. A second about 6 to 11 cycle PCR used barcoded and J-beta primers. TCRdb used MiXCR to reprocess the 5' RACE reads, holding one entry per CDR3 protein. The sample lists around 1,800,000 distinct CDR3 sequences, about 39% occurring once. The specimen was blood. The receptors here all came from a human donor in good health.

The V and J genes are TRBV20-1 and TRBJ1-1; the D is unclear. CDR3 length: 13 residues. Deletions cut 4 bases from V and 1 base from J, with 10 bases between. The germline V gene has CDR1 DFQATT and CDR2 SNEGSKA (reference sequence). The DNA of the CDR3 is TGCAGTGCTAACGTCTTCCCGAACACTGAAGCTTTCTTT. It specifies CSANVFPNTEAFF.

This clonotype showed up many times. The chain links TRBV29-1 to TRBJ2-7; maybe TRBD2 (5 bases). The CDR3 is made up of 16 amino acids. V dropped 1 base and J dropped 2 bases, with 18 bases sitting between them. Germline V gene data show CDR1 as SQVTM and CDR2 as ANQGSEA. Here the CDR3 reads CSVEAPTRTGTYEQYF. The CDR3 bases are TGCAGCGTTGAAGCCCCGACCCGGACTGGAACCTACGAGCAGTACTTC.

J is TRBJ2-5 and V is TRBV4-3; 9 nucleotides match TRBD2. The CDR3 totals 16 residues. Trimming cost V 3 bases and J 0 bases; bases outside gene matches: 5. Per germline, CDR1 LGHNA and CDR2 YSLEER. CDR3 loop: CASSQLLAGNQETQYF. The CDR3 bases are TGCGCCAGCAGCCAGCTTCTAGCGGGGAACCAAGAGACCCAGTACTTC.

Written as DNA, the CDR3 is TGCGCCAGCAGCGATACAGGGCGCGCAATGGAGACCCAGTACTTC. Translation gives CASSDTGRAMETQYF. The genes are TRBV4-3 and TRBJ2-5, with a weak D call TRBD1 (6 bases). Germline V gene lookup returns CDR1 LGHNA and CDR2 YSLEER. V shed 5 bases and J shed 5 bases, with 18 bases lying between them. The CDR3 is made up of 15 amino acids.

V usage is TRBV5-1 and J usage is TRBJ2-6; 9 bases are a match to TRBD1. Germline V gives CDR1 SGHRS, CDR2 YFSETQ. The length of the CDR3 is 17 residues. J was trimmed by 0 bases and V by 5 bases; bases with no gene match: 6. CDR3 loop: CASRTTGGFSGANVLTF. In DNA form, the CDR3 reads TGCGCCAGCAGAACGACAGGGGGTTTCTCTGGGGCCAACGTCCTGACTTTC.

The gene calls are TRBV20-1 and TRBJ1-5, with 8 bases fitting TRBD1. The CDR3 extends over 14 amino acids. Per germline, CDR1 DFQATT and CDR2 SNEGSKA (reference sequence). V lost 5 bases to trimming and J lost 4 bases; unmatched junction nucleotides: 7. The CDR3 nucleotides are TGCAGTGCTCTCGACAGGGGAGGGAATCAGCCCCAGCATTTT. Its translation is CSALDRGGNQPQHF.

The chain links TRBV12-3 or TRBV12-4 to TRBJ1-2; the D gene is possibly TRBD1 (5 bases). Trimming pared 5 bases from V and 3 bases from J, leaving 10 bases between. This CDR3 region has 13 residues. CDR3 nucleotides: TGTGCCAGCAGTATCAGGGCTTACTATGGCTACACCTTC. Its protein is CASSIRAYYGYTF.

J is TRBJ1-2 and V is TRBV20-1, with no clear D. The CDR3 is made up of 12 amino acids. Germline V gene data show CDR1 as DFQATT and CDR2 as SNEGSKA (reference sequence). Between the trimmed V and J ends, which lost 8 bases and 7 bases, there was a span of 17 bases. The chain's CDR3 is CSCLGSASGYTF. CDR3 nucleotides: TGCAGTTGTCTCGGTTCGGCCTCTGGCTACACCTTC.

This clonotype appeared many times. V gene TRBV18 combines with J gene TRBJ2-5, with TRBD1 as a possible D gene (6 bases). CDR3 length equals 13 residues. Germline V lookup: CDR1 KGHSH, CDR2 LQKENI. V shed 3 bases and J shed 3 bases, with 8 bases lying between them. The CDR3: CASSPTGKETQYF. CDR3 in DNA: TGTGCCAGCTCACCGACAGGAAAAGAGACCCAGTACTTC.